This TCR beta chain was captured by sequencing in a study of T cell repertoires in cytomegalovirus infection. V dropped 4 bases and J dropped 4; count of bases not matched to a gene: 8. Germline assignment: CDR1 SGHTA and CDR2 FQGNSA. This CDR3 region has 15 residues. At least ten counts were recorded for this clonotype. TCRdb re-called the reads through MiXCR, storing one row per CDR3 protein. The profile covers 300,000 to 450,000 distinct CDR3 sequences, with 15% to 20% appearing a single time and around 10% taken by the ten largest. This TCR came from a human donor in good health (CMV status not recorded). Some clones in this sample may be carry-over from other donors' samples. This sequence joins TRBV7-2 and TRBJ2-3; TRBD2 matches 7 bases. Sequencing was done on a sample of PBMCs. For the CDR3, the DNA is TGTGCCAGCAGCTCGGGCCAAGGGAGGGCAGATACGCAGTATTTT. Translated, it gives CASSSGQGRADTQYF.